A selection of T cell receptor beta chains follows, all from one sample in a study of T cells after yellow fever vaccination. TCRdb recomputed calls from the 5' RACE reads with MiXCR, one row per CDR3 protein. Of fewer than 450,000 distinct CDR3 sequences in the sample, roughly 8% were seen once. This material consisted of PBMCs, taken 35 to 50 days after the first yellow fever vaccination. These TCRs come from a man aged 18 to 30 who received the YFV17D yellow fever vaccine. Both conserved end residues are part of each CDR3. A D gene is named only where the DNA matches it firmly. Where a row states a size, it is once, few, many or the class of an expanded clone; other rows omit it.

j_call: TRBJ2-5; clone_size: -; v_call: TRBV20-1; d_call: -; cdr3_nt: TGCAGTGCCACCTCCTGGGGCAGGGAGACCCAGTACTTC; cdr3_aa: CSATSWGRETQYF
j_call: TRBJ1-6; clone_size: few; v_call: TRBV4-1; d_call: TRBD1; cdr3_nt: TGCGCCAGCAGCCAAGAAATTTCAGGGACAGGGTTTTCACCCCTCCACTTT; cdr3_aa: CASSQEISGTGFSPLHF
j_call: TRBJ2-3; clone_size: many; v_call: TRBV7-2; d_call: TRBD1; cdr3_nt: TGTGCCAGCAGCTTCCAGGGGGCGGATACGCAGTATTTT; cdr3_aa: CASSFQGADTQYF
j_call: TRBJ2-5; clone_size: -; v_call: TRBV4-3; d_call: TRBD1; cdr3_nt: TGCGCCAGCAGCCAAGGGGTACAGGGGCTGTACCAAGAGACCCAGTACTTC; cdr3_aa: CASSQGVQGLYQETQYF
j_call: TRBJ2-7; clone_size: few; v_call: TRBV5-1; d_call: -; cdr3_nt: TGCGCCAGCAGCTTGGTAGGACAGAGGCACGAGCAGTACTTC; cdr3_aa: CASSLVGQRHEQYF
j_call: TRBJ2-3; clone_size: few; v_call: TRBV7-8; d_call: -; cdr3_nt: TGTGCCAGCAGCTTAGCGGGCAGGATGAGGTCAGATACGCAGTATTTT; cdr3_aa: CASSLAGRMRSDTQYF
j_call: TRBJ2-2; clone_size: -; v_call: TRBV19; d_call: -; cdr3_nt: TGTGCCAGTAGTATGTCAGGGGCCGGGGAGCTGTTTTTT; cdr3_aa: CASSMSGAGELFF
j_call: TRBJ2-1; clone_size: many; v_call: TRBV12-3/TRBV12-4; d_call: -; cdr3_nt: TGTGCCAGCACCGATGGGGTTTTAGGCAGCCGTGGGTTCTTC; cdr3_aa: CASTDGVLGSRGFF
j_call: TRBJ2-3; clone_size: -; v_call: TRBV11-2; d_call: -; cdr3_nt: TGTGCCAGCAGCTTAACAGTACCCGAGTATTTT; cdr3_aa: CASSLTVPEYF
j_call: TRBJ2-5; clone_size: -; v_call: TRBV29-1; d_call: -; cdr3_nt: TGCAGCGTTGACCGGCAGGGCATGGAGACCCAGTACTTC; cdr3_aa: CSVDRQGMETQYF
j_call: TRBJ2-1; clone_size: few; v_call: TRBV12-5; d_call: TRBD2; cdr3_nt: TGTGCTAGTGGCCCCCGGGGTAGCGGGGGGGCCGTGACTTACAATGAGCAGTTCTTC; cdr3_aa: CASGPRGSGGAVTYNEQFF
j_call: TRBJ2-1; clone_size: few; v_call: TRBV19; d_call: -; cdr3_nt: TGTGCCAGTAGTTCCCAAAGCGGGGGACAGAGTGAGCAGTTCTTC; cdr3_aa: CASSSQSGGQSEQFF
j_call: TRBJ2-3; clone_size: -; v_call: TRBV27; d_call: TRBD1; cdr3_nt: TGTGCCAGCAGTTTGGGTCAGGGGGCCTACACAGATACGCAGTATTTT; cdr3_aa: CASSLGQGAYTDTQYF
j_call: TRBJ1-2; clone_size: few; v_call: TRBV6-1; d_call: -; cdr3_nt: TGTGCCAGCAGCGGGGAGTCCAACTATGGCTACACCTTC; cdr3_aa: CASSGESNYGYTF
j_call: TRBJ2-1; clone_size: few; v_call: TRBV4-1; d_call: TRBD2; cdr3_nt: TGCGCCAGCAGCCAAGGATCTCGAGCGGGGGGGTTGGGTGAGCAGTTCTTC; cdr3_aa: CASSQGSRAGGLGEQFF
j_call: TRBJ2-3; clone_size: few; v_call: TRBV18; d_call: -; cdr3_nt: TGTGCCAGCTCACCGGGAGGGGGCGACGTACAGTATTTT; cdr3_aa: CASSPGGGDVQYF
j_call: TRBJ2-3; clone_size: few; v_call: TRBV12-3/TRBV12-4; d_call: -; cdr3_nt: TGTGCCAGCAGCAGAGAGACCGGTTCAGATACGCAGTATTTT; cdr3_aa: CASSRETGSDTQYF
j_call: TRBJ2-3; clone_size: -; v_call: TRBV5-6; d_call: -; cdr3_nt: TGTGCCAGCAGACGCGGACACTACACAGATACGCAGTATTTT; cdr3_aa: CASRRGHYTDTQYF
j_call: TRBJ2-2; clone_size: few; v_call: TRBV6-1; d_call: -; cdr3_nt: TGTGCCAGCAGGAGAAACCGGGGCACCGGGGAGCTGTTTTTT; cdr3_aa: CASRRNRGTGELFF
j_call: TRBJ2-5; clone_size: -; v_call: TRBV24-1; d_call: -; cdr3_nt: TGTGCCACCAGTGACAGACAGCGGGAGACCCAGTACTTC; cdr3_aa: CATSDRQRETQYF
j_call: TRBJ2-1; clone_size: many; v_call: TRBV6-5; d_call: -; cdr3_nt: TGTGCCAGCAGTTACTCGACGGCCTACAATGAGCAGTTCTTC; cdr3_aa: CASSYSTAYNEQFF
j_call: TRBJ1-2; clone_size: many; v_call: TRBV4-3; d_call: -; cdr3_nt: TGCGCCAGCAGCCAAGGAATCTACCGGCGCTATGGCTACACCTTC; cdr3_aa: CASSQGIYRRYGYTF
j_call: TRBJ1-1; clone_size: -; v_call: TRBV20-1; d_call: -; cdr3_nt: TGCTGTGCTGGCGGAGCGGCAGCAAAACGGTCGGGTGAAGCTTTCTTT; cdr3_aa: CCAGGAAAKRSGEAFF
j_call: TRBJ2-7; clone_size: few; v_call: TRBV12-3/TRBV12-4; d_call: -; cdr3_nt: TGTGCCAGCAGTTTATCTAGTTCTGCAGACGAGCAGTACTTC; cdr3_aa: CASSLSSSADEQYF
j_call: TRBJ2-5; clone_size: -; v_call: TRBV29-1; d_call: -; cdr3_nt: TGCAGCGTTCAGATACAACAAGAGACCCAGTACTTC; cdr3_aa: CSVQIQQETQYF
j_call: TRBJ2-5; clone_size: many; v_call: TRBV7-9; d_call: TRBD1; cdr3_nt: TGTGCCAGCAGCTCCAGGGGGCCAGAGACCCAGTACTTC; cdr3_aa: CASSSRGPETQYF
j_call: TRBJ2-4; clone_size: many; v_call: TRBV12-3/TRBV12-4; d_call: TRBD2; cdr3_nt: TGTGCCAGCAGTGGGACTAGCGGGGGGCCCTTGGGCATTCAGTACTTC; cdr3_aa: CASSGTSGGPLGIQYF
j_call: TRBJ1-1; clone_size: -; v_call: TRBV6-5; d_call: -; cdr3_nt: TGTGCCAGCAGTTTCACTGATGGAAACACTGAAGCTTTCTTT; cdr3_aa: CASSFTDGNTEAFF
j_call: TRBJ2-1; clone_size: few; v_call: TRBV11-2; d_call: -; cdr3_nt: TGTGCCAGCAGCTCCGGGGGACTGCAAAACCTCGAGCAGTTCTTC; cdr3_aa: CASSSGGLQNLEQFF
j_call: TRBJ1-2; clone_size: -; v_call: TRBV6-1; d_call: -; cdr3_nt: TGTGCCAGCAGTGACGATCGTGGGGGGGGCAATGGCTACACCTTC; cdr3_aa: CASSDDRGGGNGYTF
j_call: TRBJ1-4; clone_size: few; v_call: TRBV7-9; d_call: -; cdr3_nt: TGTGCCAGCAGCTTCGACGGTGCAACTAATGAAAAACTGTTTTTT; cdr3_aa: CASSFDGATNEKLFF
j_call: TRBJ1-5; clone_size: -; v_call: TRBV29-1; d_call: -; cdr3_nt: TGCAGCGTTTCTGCAGGGAACGGCAATCAGCCCCAGCATTTT; cdr3_aa: CSVSAGNGNQPQHF
j_call: TRBJ1-3; clone_size: -; v_call: TRBV20-1; d_call: -; cdr3_nt: TGCAGTGCCATAGGGGACACTGACTCTGGATACACCATATATTTT; cdr3_aa: CSAIGDTDSGYTIYF
j_call: TRBJ2-1; clone_size: -; v_call: TRBV7-2; d_call: -; cdr3_nt: TGTGCCAGCAGCTTAGTTTCGGGGCCCGGCAATGAGCAGTTCTTC; cdr3_aa: CASSLVSGPGNEQFF
j_call: TRBJ2-7; clone_size: -; v_call: TRBV27; d_call: TRBD1; cdr3_nt: TGTGCCAGCAGTCTATCACAGGGGGCACACGAGCAGTACTTC; cdr3_aa: CASSLSQGAHEQYF
j_call: TRBJ1-5; clone_size: many; v_call: TRBV6-2/TRBV6-3; d_call: -; cdr3_nt: TGTGCCAGCAGTTACTCGGGAAGGGGCAATCAGCCCCAGCATTTT; cdr3_aa: CASSYSGRGNQPQHF
j_call: TRBJ2-2; clone_size: -; v_call: TRBV29-1; d_call: -; cdr3_nt: TGCAGCGTTGGGGAGGTGCAGAACACCGGGGAGCTGTTTTTT; cdr3_aa: CSVGEVQNTGELFF
j_call: TRBJ1-2; clone_size: -; v_call: TRBV7-9; d_call: TRBD1; cdr3_nt: TGTGCCAGCAGCTTAGTGGGACAGGGTTATGGCTACACCTTC; cdr3_aa: CASSLVGQGYGYTF
j_call: TRBJ2-7; clone_size: few; v_call: TRBV29-1; d_call: TRBD2; cdr3_nt: TGCAGCGTTGTTCTAGCGGGGGGCCACGAGCAGTACTTC; cdr3_aa: CSVVLAGGHEQYF
j_call: TRBJ2-5; clone_size: few; v_call: TRBV4-2; d_call: TRBD1; cdr3_nt: TGTGCCAGCAGCCAAGATAGAGGGGCAGGGGGCGATGAGACCCAGTACTTC; cdr3_aa: CASSQDRGAGGDETQYF
j_call: TRBJ2-3; clone_size: -; v_call: TRBV20-1; d_call: TRBD2; cdr3_nt: TGCTGTGGTAGAGGGGGACTAGCGGGGGGAGTAGATACGCAGTATTTT; cdr3_aa: CCGRGGLAGGVDTQYF
j_call: TRBJ1-1; clone_size: -; v_call: TRBV29-1; d_call: -; cdr3_nt: TGCAGCGTTGAGGCAGGAGACAGGAACACTGAAGCTTTCTTT; cdr3_aa: CSVEAGDRNTEAFF